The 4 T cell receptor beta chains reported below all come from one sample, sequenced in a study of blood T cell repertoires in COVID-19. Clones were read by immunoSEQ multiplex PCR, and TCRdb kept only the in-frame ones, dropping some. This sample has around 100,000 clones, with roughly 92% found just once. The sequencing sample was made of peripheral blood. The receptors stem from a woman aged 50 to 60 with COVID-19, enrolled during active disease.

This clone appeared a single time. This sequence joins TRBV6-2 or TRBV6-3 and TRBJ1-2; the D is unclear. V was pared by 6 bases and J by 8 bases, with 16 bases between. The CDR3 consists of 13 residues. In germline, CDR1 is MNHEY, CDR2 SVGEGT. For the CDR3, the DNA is TGTGCCAGCAGCACCGTCGGTCCCTCGGGCTACACCTTC. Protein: CASSTVGPSGYTF.

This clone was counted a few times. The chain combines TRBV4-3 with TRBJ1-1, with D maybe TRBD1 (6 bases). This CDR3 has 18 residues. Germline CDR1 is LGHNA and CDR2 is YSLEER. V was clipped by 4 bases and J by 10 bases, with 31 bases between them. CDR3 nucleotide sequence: TGCGCCAGCAGCCTTAAGAAGGGGCCTAGCTCTCAGAGGGGGGGAGCTTTCTTT. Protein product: CASSLKKGPSSQRGGAFF.

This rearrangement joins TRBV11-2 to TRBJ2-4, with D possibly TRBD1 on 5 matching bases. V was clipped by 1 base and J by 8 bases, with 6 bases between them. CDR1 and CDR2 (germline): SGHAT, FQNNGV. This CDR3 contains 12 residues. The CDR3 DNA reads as TGTGCCAGCAGCTTAGTGGGGCACATTCAGTACTTC. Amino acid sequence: CASSLVGHIQYF.

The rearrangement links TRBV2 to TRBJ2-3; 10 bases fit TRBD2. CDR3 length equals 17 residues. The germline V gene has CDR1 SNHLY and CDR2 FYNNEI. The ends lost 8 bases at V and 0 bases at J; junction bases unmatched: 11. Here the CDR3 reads CASRRGTSASSTDTQYF. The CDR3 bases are TGTGCCAGCCGCCGGGGGACTAGCGCATCTAGCACAGATACGCAGTATTTT.